The source of this T cell receptor (beta chain) is a study of cytomegalovirus exposure and HLA in healthy donors. Study conclusions and caveats: V- and J-gene trimming of TCR beta was linked (in a later analysis) to a missense DCLRE1C variant. CMV serostatus was the sole immune exposure data available.

This clone has just a few counts. Antigen: not known. It was with 60 Vbeta and 13 Jbeta primers that the PCR ran. TCRdb's table, derived via immunoSEQ multiplex PCR, lists solely in-frame clones and lacks some. This table has approximately 180,000 clones, 60% to 80% appearing once. The sample consisted of PBMCs. The TCR sequence derives from a man aged 40-49 years in good health and CMV-seropositive.

CDR3 sequence (DNA): TGTGCCAGCAGTGAAGACCAGAGTGCGGCGTACGAGCAGTACTTC. Translating gives CASSEDQSAAYEQYF. The genes are TRBV6-1 and TRBJ2-7; D call uncertain. The CDR3 length is 15 residues. In germline, CDR1 is MNHNS, CDR2 SASEGT. The V end lost 1 base, the J end lost 4 bases, and 14 bases lay between the germline ends.